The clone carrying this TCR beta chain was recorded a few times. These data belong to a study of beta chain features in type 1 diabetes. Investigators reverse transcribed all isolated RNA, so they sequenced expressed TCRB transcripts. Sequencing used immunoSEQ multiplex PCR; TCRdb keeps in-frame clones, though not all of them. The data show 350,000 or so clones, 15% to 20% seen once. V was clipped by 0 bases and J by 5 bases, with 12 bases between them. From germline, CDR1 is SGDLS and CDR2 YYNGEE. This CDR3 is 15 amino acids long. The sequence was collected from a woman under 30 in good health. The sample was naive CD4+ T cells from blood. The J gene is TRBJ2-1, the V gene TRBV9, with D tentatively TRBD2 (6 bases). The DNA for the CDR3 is TGTGCCAGCAGCGTAGGGGCTGGCGGGGACAATGAGCAGTTCTTC. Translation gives CASSVGAGGDNEQFF.